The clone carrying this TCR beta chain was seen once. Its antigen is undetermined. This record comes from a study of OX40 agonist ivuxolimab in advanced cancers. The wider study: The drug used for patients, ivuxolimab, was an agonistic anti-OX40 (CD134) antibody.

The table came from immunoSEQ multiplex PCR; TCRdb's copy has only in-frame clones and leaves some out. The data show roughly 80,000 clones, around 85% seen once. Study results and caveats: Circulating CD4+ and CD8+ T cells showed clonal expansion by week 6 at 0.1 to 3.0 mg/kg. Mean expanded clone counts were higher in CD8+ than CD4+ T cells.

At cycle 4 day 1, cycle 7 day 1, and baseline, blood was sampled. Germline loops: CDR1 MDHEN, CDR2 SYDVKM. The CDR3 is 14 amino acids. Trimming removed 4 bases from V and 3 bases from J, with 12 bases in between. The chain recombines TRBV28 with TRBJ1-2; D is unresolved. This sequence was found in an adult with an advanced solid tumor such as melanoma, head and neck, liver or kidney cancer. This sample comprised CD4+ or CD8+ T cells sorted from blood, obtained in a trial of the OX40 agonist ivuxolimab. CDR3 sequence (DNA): TGTGCCAGCAGTTCGCTATCCTACTACTATGGCTACACCTTC. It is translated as CASSSLSYYYGYTF.